This T cell receptor beta chain was identified during a study of T cells in Graves' hyperthyroidism and ophthalmopathy (dated by TCRdb to about 2019). Regarding the study in general: Peripheral blood was sampled at the time of initial diagnosis, prior to any treatment. To identify TCR V-J signatures that set the groups apart, the researchers used a discovery cohort of 90 to 100 patients, made up of roughly 40 with Graves' ophthalmopathy and 57 with stable Graves' hyperthyroidism. An independent validation cohort of under 20 hyperthyroidism patients and 17 patients who later progressed to ophthalmopathy tested prospective prediction of ophthalmopathy. The 95 to 100 discovery patients were randomly divided into training and test sets at a 7:3 ratio. The study also compared thyroid tissue and blood T-cell repertoires from several Graves' hyperthyroidism patients. After sampling, hyperthyroidism patients received methimazole starting at 30 mg daily, and ophthalmopathy patients received high-dose intravenous methylprednisolone. The paper describes TCR Vbeta CDR3 sequencing of about 140 peripheral blood samples, made up of about 41 ophthalmopathy patients, more than 70 hyperthyroidism patients and 17 progressor patients. General conclusions and limits of the study: Most expanded thyroid clonotypes (frequency above 0.001) were also detected in blood, suggesting blood repertoires may reflect thyroid immune responses. Sample size was not statistically predetermined, and investigators were not blinded to group allocation. In validation, the model predicted progression to ophthalmopathy a median of roughly six months before onset, with roughly 68% sensitivity and roughly 77% specificity. A model built on a 13 V-J signature distinguished ophthalmopathy from stable hyperthyroidism, reaching about 88% sensitivity and under 84% specificity in cross-validation and 80%/75% in testing.

Hyperthyroidism patients were aged 18 to 65 years and newly diagnosed, with disease duration of less than 2 months. Exclusion was applied to patients with uncontrolled infections, other autoimmune diseases, pregnancy or lactation. Diagnoses relied on clinical symptoms, serum thyroxine and TRAb, thyroid ultrasound and orbital computed tomography. Blood from progressor patients was collected at the time of first diagnosis with hyperthyroidism, before any ophthalmopathy symptoms had appeared. PBMCs were separated from over 9 ml of fresh peripheral blood using Ficoll-Paque density gradient centrifugation. Patients classed as progressors first received a Graves' hyperthyroidism diagnosis and then went on to develop ophthalmopathy during follow-up. Total RNA was extracted with Trizol reagent, and quality was checked on an Agilent 2100 Bioanalyzer. The TCR beta CDR3 regions were amplified from RNA transcripts. For the first round of RT-PCR on the TCR CDR3, the HTBI primer set was used together with the Qiagen OneStep RT-PCR kit. The libraries were constructed in a second round of multiplex PCR and then size-selected and purified. The libraries were sequenced on an Illumina HiSeq2000 using paired-end 100 bp reads. Per the source publication's procedure: SOAPnuke was used to process the raw data, removing reads that contained adapters or uncalled bases, had a mean Phred below 15, or lacked an exact match to the constant primer or identifier. High-quality paired reads were merged with COPE v1.2.5, and unique nucleotide sequences were defined as clonotypes. MiTCR v1.1 was used to align clonotypes to the IMGT TRBV, TRBD and TRBJ reference segments. The analysis included only V-J combinations with a frequency above 0.0001, which together covered around 99% of the repertoires. A TCS score was defined as the ratio between F50 (clonal expansion) and ExV (chaos), using BLOSUM62-based TCRdist between CDR3 peptides within each V-J. Welch's t-statistics and random forest reduced around 510 V-J features to about 13, which were used in a naive Bayes classifier (R e1071). The public reads were quality trimmed at Q25 with fastp and then assembled into clones with MiXCR by TCRdb, keeping productive beta chains. Each record represents a unique CDR3 protein, reported with the most common genes and DNA among its rows. The V and J calls and clone size are TCRdb's, not the authors'. This sample has a few hundred thousand distinct CDR3 sequences in its table, and about 14% of those were observed once. Almost 6% of the sample is held by the ten biggest clonotypes.

At the junction V is shortened by 4 bases and J by 2 bases, with 8 bases in between. Its CDR3 holds 13 amino acids, cysteine through phenylalanine. Just CDR3 DNA is preserved here, 39 bases in frame from base 1. Looking up the germline V gene yields CDR1 KGHSH and CDR2 LQKENI. This clonotype was seen a few times. This receptor's antigen is unknown. No clone much larger than this one lies a single base away; base qualities are absent. The receptor was isolated from a young woman with Graves' hyperthyroidism that later progressed to Graves' ophthalmopathy. The sequence is built from TRBV18 and TRBJ2-5; the D segment could be TRBD2, given 5 matching bases. Material for sequencing was blood. In nucleotides, the sequence is TGTGCCAGCTCACTAGCGACTCAAGAGACCCAGTACTTC. Its amino acids are CASSLATQETQYF.